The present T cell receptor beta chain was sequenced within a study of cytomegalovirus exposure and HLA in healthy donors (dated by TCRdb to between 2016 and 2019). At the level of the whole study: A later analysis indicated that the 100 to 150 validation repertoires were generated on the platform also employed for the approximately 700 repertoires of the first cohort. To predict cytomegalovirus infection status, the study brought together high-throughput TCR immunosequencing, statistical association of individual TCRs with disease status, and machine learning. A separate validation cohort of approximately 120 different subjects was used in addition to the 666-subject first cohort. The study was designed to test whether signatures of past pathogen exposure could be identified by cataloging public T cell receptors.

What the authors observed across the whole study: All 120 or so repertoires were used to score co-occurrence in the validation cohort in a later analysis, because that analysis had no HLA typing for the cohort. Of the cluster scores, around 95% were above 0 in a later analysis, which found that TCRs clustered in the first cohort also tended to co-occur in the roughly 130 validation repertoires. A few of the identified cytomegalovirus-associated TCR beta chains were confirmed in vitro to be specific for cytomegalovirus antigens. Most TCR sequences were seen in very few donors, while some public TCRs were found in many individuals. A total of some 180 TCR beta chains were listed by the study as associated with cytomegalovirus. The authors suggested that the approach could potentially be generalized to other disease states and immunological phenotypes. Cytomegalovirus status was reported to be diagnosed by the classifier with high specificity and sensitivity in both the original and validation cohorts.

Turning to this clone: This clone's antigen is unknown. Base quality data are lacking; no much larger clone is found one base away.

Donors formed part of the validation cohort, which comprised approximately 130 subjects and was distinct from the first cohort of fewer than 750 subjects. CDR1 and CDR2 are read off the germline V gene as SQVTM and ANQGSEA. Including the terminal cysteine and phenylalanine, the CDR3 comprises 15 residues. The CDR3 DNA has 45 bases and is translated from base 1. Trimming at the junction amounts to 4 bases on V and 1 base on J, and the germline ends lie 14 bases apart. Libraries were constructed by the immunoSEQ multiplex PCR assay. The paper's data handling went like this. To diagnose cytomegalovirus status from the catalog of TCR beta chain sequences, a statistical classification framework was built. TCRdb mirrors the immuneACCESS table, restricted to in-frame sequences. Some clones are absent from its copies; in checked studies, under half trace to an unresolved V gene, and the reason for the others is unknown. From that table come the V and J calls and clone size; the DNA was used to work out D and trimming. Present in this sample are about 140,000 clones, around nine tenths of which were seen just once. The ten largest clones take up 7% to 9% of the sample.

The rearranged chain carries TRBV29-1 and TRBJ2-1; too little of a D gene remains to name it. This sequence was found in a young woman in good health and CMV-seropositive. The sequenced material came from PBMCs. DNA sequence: TGCAGCGTTGTGGTAGCTCCGGATTCCTACAATGAGCAGTTCTTC. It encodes CSVVVAPDSYNEQFF.